The next 24 T cell receptor beta chains were all read from a single sample in a study of T cells in Graves' hyperthyroidism and ophthalmopathy. Amplification targeted TCR beta CDR3 regions from RNA transcripts. The primer set for the first-round RT-PCR of the TCR CDR3 was HTBI. TCRdb passed the multiplex PCR reads through MiXCR, listing each CDR3 protein once. Found here are about 290,000 distinct CDR3 sequences, around 20% of them singletons; the top ten hold less than 45%. Sequenced: blood. These receptors were collected from a man aged 50 to 60 with Graves' ophthalmopathy.

This sequence joins TRBV12-3 or TRBV12-4 and TRBJ2-7; tentative D call: TRBD2 (5 bases). The V and J ends lost 1 base and 5 bases respectively, with 18 bases between them. The CDR3 spans 16 residues. The CDR3: CASSLGGFQGKNEQYF. CDR3 sequence (DNA): TGTGCCAGCAGTTTAGGAGGGTTTCAAGGTAAAAACGAGCAGTACTTC.

This clonotype was seen more than once but under ten times. V gene TRBV6-1 combines with J gene TRBJ2-7; 7 bases are shared with TRBD2. J lost 0 bases, V lost 2 bases, and 13 bases had no gene match. The CDR3 is made up of 18 amino acids. The germline CDR1 and CDR2 sequences are MNHNS and SASEGT. CDR3: CASSERGRAGKNSYEQYF. CDR3 nucleotide sequence: TGTGCCAGCAGTGAAAGGGGCCGAGCGGGAAAGAACTCCTACGAGCAGTACTTC.

The chain's CDR3 is CASSFTQGGPRNTGELFF. CDR3 coding DNA: TGTGCCAGCAGTTTTACGCAGGGCGGGCCTAGGAACACCGGGGAGCTGTTTTTT. The V gene is TRBV6-1, the J gene TRBJ2-2, with D perhaps given as TRBD1 or TRBD2 (5 bases each). The CDR3 length is 18 residues. Trimming removed 5 bases from V and 1 base from J, with 20 bases in between. Germline V gene lookup returns CDR1 MNHNS and CDR2 SASEGT.

This clonotype occurred a few times. At one end the junction does not follow the germline gene, possibly because of a read error. V and J are TRBV7-2 and TRBJ2-1, with D perhaps matching TRBD2 (5 bases). The length of the CDR3 is 13 residues. Germline lookup yields CDR1 SGHTA and CDR2 FQGNSA. This CDR3 is CASSLAKGYEQFF. DNA of the CDR3: TGTGCCAGCAGCCTAGCTAAGGGCTATGAGCAGTTCTTC.

This chain joins TRBV20-1 and TRBJ1-5; weak D call: TRBD1 (5 bases). CDR1 and CDR2 from the germline V gene are DFQATT and SNEGSKA (reference sequence). Trimming took off 6 bases at V and 2 bases at J, with 14 bases between the two ends. The CDR3 has 14 residues. CDR3 amino acids: CSAIPGGRNQPQHF. In DNA, the CDR3 is TGCAGTGCGATCCCTGGGGGTCGCAATCAGCCCCAGCATTTT.

At least ten counts were recorded for this clonotype. This chain uses TRBV6-1 with TRBJ2-2, with D uncertain. This CDR3 contains 15 residues. Germline V CDR1 and CDR2: MNHNS, SASEGT. Trimming shortened V by 5 bases and J by 1 base, and 11 bases separated the two germline ends. This CDR3 reads CASSHGLENTGELFF. The CDR3, as DNA: TGTGCCAGCAGTCACGGGCTCGAGAACACCGGGGAGCTGTTTTTT.

This clonotype was found a few times. The V and J genes are TRBV18 and TRBJ2-2, with D unresolved. The V gene lost 3 bases and the J gene lost 6 bases, with 5 bases spanning the gap. Germline CDR1 reads KGHSH; CDR2 reads LQKENI. This CDR3 is built from 12 residues. The chain's CDR3 is CASSPKPGELFF. For the CDR3, the DNA is TGTGCCAGCTCACCGAAACCCGGGGAGCTGTTTTTT.

This chain joins TRBV15 and TRBJ2-3; 9 bases map to TRBD2. Germline CDR1 and CDR2: LNHNV and YYDKDF (reference sequence). There are 20 residues in the CDR3. The junction had 15 bases not matched to a gene; V was cut back by 0 bases and J by 2 bases. The chain's CDR3 is CATSRDSGPGLATATDTQYF. CDR3 bases: TGTGCCACCAGCAGAGATAGTGGCCCGGGACTAGCAACGGCCACAGATACGCAGTATTTT.

In its sample, this clonotype was seen a few times. This chain connects TRBV18 to TRBJ2-7, with TRBD2 matching over 7 bases. Germline V gene data show CDR1 as KGHSH and CDR2 as LQKENI. After removal of 1 base from V and 2 bases from J, the junction contained 8 bases not matched to a gene. The CDR3 has 16 residues. The DNA of the CDR3 is TGTGCCAGCTCACCACTGCCTAGCGGTTCCCCCTACGAGCAGTACTTC. It yields the protein CASSPLPSGSPYEQYF.

The chain carries TRBV20-1 and TRBJ2-3, with D unresolved. Deletions cut 7 bases from V and 0 bases from J, with 14 bases between. Germline-derived CDR1 and CDR2 are DFQATT and SNEGSKA (reference sequence). This CDR3 comprises 14 residues. CDR3 amino acids: CSGLTTSSTDTQYF. In nucleotides, the CDR3 is TGCAGTGGGCTGACAACTTCTAGCACAGATACGCAGTATTTT.

This clonotype has ten or more counts. This rearrangement joins TRBV11-2 to TRBJ2-7; 8 bases match TRBD2. The trim removed 1 base at V and 2 bases at J, leaving 4 bases unmatched. Germline CDR1 reads SGHAT; CDR2 reads FQNNGV. This CDR3 comprises 15 residues. The CDR3 region is CASSLVTGGPYEQYF. The CDR3 DNA reads TGTGCCAGCAGCTTAGTGACGGGAGGGCCCTACGAGCAGTACTTC.

This chain joins TRBV5-4 and TRBJ1-5, with D possibly being TRBD1 (5 bases). The germline V and J ends were trimmed by 0 bases and 4 bases, with 11 bases remaining between them. CDR1 SGHNT and CDR2 YYREEE come from the germline V gene (reference sequence). The CDR3 has 15 residues. The CDR3 DNA reads as TGTGCCAGCAGCTTGGCCCCGGACATTAATCAGCCCCAGCATTTT. This translates into CASSLAPDINQPQHF.

The table lists this clonotype with many counts. The chain combines TRBV11-3 with TRBJ2-1; D is ambiguous. Trimming stripped 1 base from V and 10 bases from J, with 11 bases between. CDR1 is SGHNT, CDR2 YENEEA, per germline. This CDR3 has 13 amino acids. This CDR3 is CASSLASVREQFF. The CDR3 DNA reads as TGTGCCAGCAGCTTAGCCTCAGTTCGAGAGCAGTTCTTC.

The genes are TRBV5-4 and TRBJ1-3; 9 nucleotides align to TRBD1. Per germline, CDR1 SGHNT and CDR2 YYREEE (reference sequence). The CDR3 sequence is 15 residues long. V trimming: 4 bases; J trimming: 8 bases; junction bases outside the gene matches: 10. The chain's CDR3 is CASSTTGGRVDTIYF. The CDR3 bases are TGTGCCAGCAGCACCACAGGGGGCCGGGTGGACACCATATATTTT.

The table lists this clonotype with many counts. CDR3 sequence reads: CSARRLALAEMYQETQYF. The CDR3 nucleotides read TGCAGTGCTAGGAGGTTGGCACTAGCGGAGATGTACCAAGAGACCCAGTACTTC. The V and J genes are TRBV20-1 and TRBJ2-5, with TRBD2 matching 8 bases. Trimming removed 3 bases from V and 0 bases from J; junction bases left unmatched: 15. CDR1 DFQATT and CDR2 SNEGSKA come from the germline V gene (reference sequence). This CDR3 region has 18 residues.

This clonotype has at least ten counts. The chain uses TRBV11-3 and TRBJ2-5; no reliable D call. Trimming removed 5 bases from V and 2 bases from J, with 15 bases in between. Germline V gene data show CDR1 as SGHNT and CDR2 as YENEEA. The CDR3 is 15 amino acids. DNA for the CDR3: TGTGCCAGCAGCGACCCCGGTCAGGCACAAGAGACCCAGTACTTC. Translating it yields CASSDPGQAQETQYF.

This clonotype has more than one count but fewer than ten. This chain uses TRBV24-1 with TRBJ2-3; possible D gene TRBD2, 7 bases. In germline, CDR1 is KGHDR, CDR2 SFDVKD. The germline V and J ends were trimmed by 8 bases and 2 bases, with 13 bases remaining between them. CDR3 length equals 14 residues. CDR3 sequence reads: CATMGGAVTDTQYF. CDR3 nucleotides: TGTGCCACCATGGGGGGGGCCGTCACAGATACGCAGTATTTT.

In its sample, this clonotype was seen many times. The chain is built from TRBV3-1 and TRBJ2-3; the D gene could be TRBD1 or TRBD2 (6 bases each). V lost 1 base to trimming and J lost 2 bases, with 13 bases between them. Germline V gene data show CDR1 as LGHDT and CDR2 as YNNKEL (reference sequence). This CDR3 region has 16 residues. CDR3 residues: CASSQGRDTVTDTQYF. CDR3 sequence (DNA): TGTGCCAGCAGCCAAGGGAGGGACACGGTCACAGATACGCAGTATTTT.

The rearrangement links TRBV15 to TRBJ1-5; possible D gene TRBD1, 6 bases. Germline loops: CDR1 LNHNV, CDR2 YYDKDF (reference sequence). Trimming took off 5 bases at V and 4 bases at J, with 15 bases between the two ends. This CDR3 comprises 15 residues. The CDR3 loop is CATSVPGTLNQPQHF. The CDR3 coding sequence is TGTGCCACCAGCGTACCCGGGACACTAAATCAGCCCCAGCATTTT.

This clonotype has more than one count but fewer than ten. CDR3 in amino acids: CASSRDGRSSYNEQFF. CDR3 sequence (DNA): TGCGCCAGCAGCCGGGATGGGCGGAGCTCCTACAATGAGCAGTTCTTC. The chain joins TRBV4-1 to TRBJ2-1, with D unresolved. The CDR3 has 16 amino acids. Trimming cost V 4 bases and J 0 bases, with 13 bases left between them. CDR1 and CDR2 (germline): MGHRA, YSYEKL.

There are a few counts of this clonotype. The chain uses TRBV27 and TRBJ2-2; D gene uncertain. The CDR3 is 14 residues long. The germline V gene has CDR1 MNHEY and CDR2 SMNVEV (reference sequence). The germline V and J ends were trimmed by 1 base and 0 bases, with 3 bases remaining between them. CDR3: CASSLFSNTGELFF. In nucleotides, the CDR3 is TGTGCCAGCAGTTTATTTTCGAACACCGGGGAGCTGTTTTTT.

This clonotype was recorded at least ten times. The chain is built from TRBV2 and TRBJ2-3, with 8 bases identical to TRBD2. Germline V gene sequence: CDR1 SNHLY, CDR2 FYNNEI. The CDR3 is 13 amino acids. For the CDR3, the DNA is TGTGCTACGAAGCGGGAGAGCACAGATACGCAGTATTTT. As protein: CATKRESTDTQYF. Together with reference TRBV2 and TRBJ2-3, the CDR3 gives the full variable domain: EPEVTQTPSHQVTQMGQEVILRCVPISNHLYFYWYRQILGQKVEFLVSFYNNEISEKSEIFDDQFSVERPDGSNFTLKIRSTKLEDSAMYFCATKRESTDTQYFGPGTRLTVL.

At least ten counts were recorded for this clonotype. CDR3 sequence reads: CASSQDLLSNQPQHF. The CDR3 bases are TGTGCCAGCAGCCAAGATTTACTTAGCAATCAGCCCCAGCATTTT. V is TRBV3-1 and J is TRBJ1-5; D unresolved. CDR3 length: 15 residues. The V end lost 0 bases, the J end lost 0 bases, and 6 bases lay between the germline ends. Germline assignment: CDR1 LGHDT and CDR2 YNNKEL (reference sequence).

This clonotype was observed a handful of times. The chain is built from TRBV4-1 and TRBJ1-5; D possibly corresponds to TRBD1 (6 bases). Trimming removed 0 bases at V and 4 bases at J, with 10 bases between. The CDR3 is made up of 15 amino acids. Per the germline V gene, CDR1 is MGHRA and CDR2 is YSYEKL. CDR3 bases: TGCGCCAGCAGCCAAGAGTTAGGGGGGAATCAGCCCCAGCATTTT. Protein product: CASSQELGGNQPQHF.